Here is one T cell receptor (beta chain) with its context. Its antigen has not been determined. Base qualities are not at hand, and no much larger clone is one base apart. Libraries of naive CD8 T cells were built from approximately 20,000 to 980,000 sorted cells, with 10%, 30% or 50% of the purified RNA used. Naive CD8 T cells were FACS-sorted as CD8+CD4-CCR7+CD45RA+ on a BD FACSAria II into RLT Plus buffer. To test detection sensitivity, Jurkat RNA equal to ten TCR copies was added to samples of roughly 18,000-1,100,000 naive CD8 T cells. Enrichment of CD8 T cells was performed with RosetteSep CD8+ T Cell Enrichment Cocktail and Ficoll-Paque, after which ACK red cell lysis was carried out. Trimming removed 4 bases from V and 0 bases from J; the gene matches leave 5 bases unexplained. Reading from cysteine to phenylalanine, the CDR3 counts 15 amino acids. Solely the CDR3 DNA is kept, with 45 bases framed from the first base. CDR1 and CDR2, per the germline V gene, are SGHDT and YYEEEE.

Libraries were prepared through PCR. The sample was run on a NextSeq 500. Bulk TCR libraries were prepared as previously described, using TCR primers listed in Table S5. Purification of total RNA was performed with the Qiagen AllPrep DNA/RNA kit. Before any analysis, reads coming from multiple sequencing runs of the same library were combined into one pool. The source study handled its data this way. Reads were retained only if an exact TCR constant sequence was present, and the retained reads were trimmed to 150 nt and grouped according to their 12-nt molecular barcodes. Reads inside each barcode group were sub-clustered using a 15% Levenshtein threshold, and a quality-weighted consensus sequence was constructed for each RNA molecule. Non-functional sequences were filtered out, along with any lower-count sequence sitting one edit away from another sequence. On the basis of fitting two negative binomial distributions, barcode sub-clusters with fewer than 20% of the maximum read count were discarded. In TCRdb, the public reads were trimmed at Q25 with fastp and aligned with MiXCR, with productive beta chains retained. When rows share a CDR3 protein, they turn into one entry using the most common DNA and genes. These V and J calls rely on TCRdb rather than the paper's analysis. The sample table holds under 600,000 distinct CDR3 sequences, of which around 23% were seen once. In total, the top ten clones hold 0.7% to 0.9% of the sample.

This entry belongs to a study of molecular identifiers for immune sequencing clone quantification (dated by TCRdb to the late 2010s). About the full investigation: For a replicate experiment, RNA from approximately 20,000 or 98,000 naive CD8 T cells was divided into five aliquots, and four of the five aliquots were sequenced. CD8 T cells were used in a methods study to benchmark molecular-identifier clustering-based TCR repertoire sequencing (MIDCIRS) and TCR RNA copy counting.

Results and caveats for the whole study, not just this receptor: Modeling gave 3 to 3.5 recovered TCR RNA copies per cell versus about 10 by digital PCR, implying around 30% capture efficiency. Spiked-in Jurkat TCR RNA equivalent to a single cell was reported to be detectable even among over 800,000 naive CD8 T cells. Clones above 20 RNA copies held over 99% of molecules in CMV-specific effector cells but under 1% in naive cells. Identical TCR molecules sharing a barcode could cause highly expanded clone sizes to be underestimated. When barcode sub-clustering was left out, chimeric consensus sequences inflated TCR diversity, with chimeras reaching as high as 47%. Naive libraries contained spiked-in Jurkat TCR RNA (around ten copies' worth), which is not part of the donor repertoire.

The sample comprised naive CD8+ T cells from blood, with Jurkat cell RNA spiked in. The cell subset or site label, read with the paper, signifies: FACS-sorted CD8+CD4-CCR7+CD45RA+ naive T cells. The TCR sequence derives from a human donor in good health. Some libraries in this study had Jurkat cell RNA spiked in. The rearrangement joined TRBV5-6 to TRBJ2-7, and 9 junctional nucleotides match TRBD2. Here the CDR3 is given as CASSSSGSYSYEQYF. The sequenced DNA: TGTGCCAGCAGCAGTAGCGGGAGTTACTCCTACGAGCAGTACTTC. The entire variable domain, with the stretches around the CDR3 drawn from the reference TRBV5-6 and TRBJ2-7 proteins, is DAGVTQSPTHLIKTRGQQVTLRCSPKSGHDTVSWYQQALGQGPQFIFQYYEEEERQRGNFPDRFSGHQFPNYSSELNVNALLLGDSALYLCASSSSGSYSYEQYFGPGTRLTVT.